What follows are 26 T cell receptor beta chains derived from one specimen sequenced in a study of PD-1 blockade in mismatch repair-deficient tumors. Profiling relied on immunoSEQ multiplex PCR, and the TCRdb table lists in-frame clones only, not all of them. Among tens of thousands of clones listed, around 73% were seen once. Material: peripheral blood, obtained 4 weeks after starting pembrolizumab. The receptors stem from an adult with mismatch repair-deficient cancer.

This chain joins TRBV9 and TRBJ1-2; the D gene is possibly TRBD1 (5 bases). The CDR3 spans 14 residues. V lost 2 bases, J lost 7 bases, and 15 bases lay in between. Germline values: CDR1 SGDLS, CDR2 YYNGEE. The chain's CDR3 is CASSVRDPARGYTF. In DNA, the CDR3 is TGTGCCAGCAGCGTCCGGGACCCGGCCCGTGGCTACACCTTC.

V usage is TRBV19 and J usage is TRBJ2-1; 8 positions match TRBD1. CDR3 length equals 16 residues. Germline loops: CDR1 LNHDA, CDR2 SQIVND (reference sequence). The ends lost 3 bases at V and 10 bases at J; junction bases unmatched: 14. The CDR3 DNA reads TGTGCCAGTAGTATTCTACAGGGGGTCGACAATTGGGAGCAGTTCTTC. Its translation is CASSILQGVDNWEQFF.

Judged by abundance, this clone is medium-sized. The chain recombines TRBV30 with TRBJ2-1; 13 nucleotides line up with TRBD2. The CDR3 consists of 14 residues. J gave up 10 bases and V 2 bases, and 5 bases lay outside the gene matches. The germline CDR1 and CDR2 sequences are GTSNPN and SVGIG (reference sequence). In DNA, the CDR3 is TGTGCCTGGAGTATCCAACTAGCGGGAGGGGAGCAGTTCTTC. It encodes CAWSIQLAGGEQFF. The whole variable domain, filled in from reference TRBV30 and TRBJ2-1, reads SQTIHQWPATLVQPVGSPLSLECTVEGTSNPNLYWYRQAAGRGLQLLFYSVGIGQISSEVPQNLSASRPQDRQFILSSKKLLLSDSGFYLCAWSIQLAGGEQFFGPGTRLTVL.

A remark on this clone: Other DNA sequences in this sample translate to the same CDR3. This chain links TRBV29-1 with TRBJ2-7; possibly TRBD1 for D (5 bases). The CDR3 contains 12 residues. Germline assignment: CDR1 SQVTM and CDR2 ANQGSEA. Trimming pared 6 bases from V and 2 bases from J, leaving 11 bases between. The CDR3 sequence: CSVGTGAYEQYF. DNA of the CDR3: TGCAGCGTAGGTACAGGAGCCTACGAGCAGTACTTC.

The V call is TRBV18, the J call TRBJ2-2; 9 bases match TRBD1. CDR1 KGHSH and CDR2 LQKENI come from the germline V gene. The CDR3 spans 18 residues. V lost 1 base, J lost 4 bases, and 10 bases stayed unmatched. The CDR3 sequence is CASSPLGGTGPGTGELFF. The CDR3 DNA sequence: TGTGCCAGCTCACCACTTGGAGGGACAGGGCCGGGCACCGGGGAGCTGTTTTTT.

For the CDR3, the DNA is TGTGCCAGCAGCCATGGACCGAGGTCCTACGAGCAGTACTTC. Translation: CASSHGPRSYEQYF. V gene TRBV4-2 combines with J gene TRBJ2-7; D gene unclear. The CDR3 is 14 residues long. Germline values: CDR1 LGHNA, CDR2 YNFKEQ. Deletions cut 3 bases from V and 1 base from J, with 10 bases between.

The V gene is TRBV19, the J gene TRBJ2-7, with D unresolved. CDR3 length: 15 residues. Germline V gene lookup returns CDR1 LNHDA and CDR2 SQIVND (reference sequence). Trimming cost V 3 bases and J 4 bases, with 16 bases left between them. CDR3 DNA sequence: TGTGCCAGTAGTATTCAAAGGACCGTCCGATACGAGCAGTACTTC. Translating gives CASSIQRTVRYEQYF.

The chain has TRBV7-2 and TRBJ2-2; D gene unclear. Germline lookup yields CDR1 SGHTA and CDR2 FQGNSA. The CDR3 sequence is 14 residues long. V dropped 0 bases and J dropped 5 bases, with 7 bases sitting between them. The CDR3 DNA follows: TGTGCCAGCAGCTTAGCGCTAGGGACCGGGGAGCTGTTTTTT. It codes for CASSLALGTGELFF.

This clone showed up just a few times. The chain has TRBV19 and TRBJ2-7; D unclear. CDR1 and CDR2 (germline): LNHDA, SQIVND (reference sequence). V dropped 5 bases and J dropped 1 base, with 6 bases sitting between them. The CDR3 length is 12 residues. CDR3 sequence (DNA): TGTGCCAGTAGTTACGGGTCCTACGAGCAGTACTTC. Protein sequence: CASSYGSYEQYF.

This clone was seen a single time. The chain recombines TRBV5-1 with TRBJ2-1; 15 nucleotides agree with TRBD2. The ends lost 3 bases at V and 0 bases at J; junction bases unmatched: 10. There are 20 residues in the CDR3. CDR1 SGHRS and CDR2 YFSETQ come from the germline V gene. The CDR3 reads CASSWGPGLAGGGSYNEQFF. CDR3 DNA sequence: TGCGCCAGCAGCTGGGGACCGGGACTAGCGGGAGGAGGCTCCTACAATGAGCAGTTCTTC. Drawing the rest from reference TRBV5-1 and TRBJ2-1, the complete variable domain is KAGVTQTPRYLIKTRGQQVTLSCSPISGHRSVSWYQQTPGQGLQFLFEYFSETQRNKGNFPGRFSGRQFSNSRSEMNVSTLELGDSALYLCASSWGPGLAGGGSYNEQFFGPGTRLTVL.

The rearrangement joins TRBV4-3 to TRBJ2-7, with D perhaps TRBD1 (6 bases). Germline V gives CDR1 LGHNA, CDR2 YSLEER. The CDR3 has 16 amino acids. V lost 0 bases and J lost 2, with 14 bases in between. CDR3: CASSQEWNRAAYEQYF. In nucleotides, the CDR3 is TGCGCCAGCAGCCAAGAATGGAACAGGGCCGCCTACGAGCAGTACTTC.

There are a few counts of this clone. The J gene is TRBJ2-3, the V gene TRBV28; 16 bases match TRBD2. Germline V gene sequence: CDR1 MDHEN, CDR2 SYDVKM. V lost 5 bases and J lost 0; bases outside the gene matches: 5. The length of the CDR3 is 18 residues. CDR3 coding DNA: TGTGCCAGCAGTCTGGGACTAGCGGGAGGGGTGAGCACAGATACGCAGTATTTT. It specifies CASSLGLAGGVSTDTQYF.

The sample holds one count of this clone. The chain carries TRBV11-3 and TRBJ2-1; 9 positions match TRBD1. J was trimmed by 8 bases and V by 1 base; bases with no gene match: 15. The CDR3 extends over 18 amino acids. The germline gives CDR1 SGHNT, CDR2 YENEEA. The CDR3 DNA is TGTGCCAGCAGCTTAGGGGAACGACAGGGGGGTTTATACGATGAGCAGTTCTTC. Protein product: CASSLGERQGGLYDEQFF.

The chain joins TRBV2 to TRBJ1-2; TRBD1 is a possible D gene (6 bases). V was pared by 5 bases and J by 6 bases, with 19 bases between. Per germline, CDR1 SNHLY and CDR2 FYNNEI. The CDR3 runs to 15 residues. Here the CDR3 reads CASSLKTGGSDGYTF. CDR3 DNA sequence: TGTGCCAGCAGTCTAAAAACGGGGGGCTCTGATGGCTACACCTTC. Together with reference TRBV2 and TRBJ1-2, the CDR3 gives the full variable domain: EPEVTQTPSHQVTQMGQEVILRCVPISNHLYFYWYRQILGQKVEFLVSFYNNEISEKSEIFDDQFSVERPDGSNFTLKIRSTKLEDSAMYFCASSLKTGGSDGYTFGSGTRLTVV.

The chain is built from TRBV30 and TRBJ1-1; no reliable D call. The CDR3 extends over 13 amino acids. Germline assignment: CDR1 GTSNPN and CDR2 SVGIG (reference sequence). With 2 bases removed from V and 1 base from J, the gap between germline ends came to 8 bases. CDR3 nucleotide sequence: TGTGCCTGGAGTAAAACACCGAACACTGAAGCTTTCTTT. Translating it yields CAWSKTPNTEAFF.

The chain couples TRBV12-5 to TRBJ2-2; 9 bases agree with TRBD2. The germline V gene has CDR1 LGHNT and CDR2 FRNRAP. Unmatched junction bases numbered 24, after V lost 2 bases and J lost 2 bases. CDR3 size: 23 residues. CDR3 loop: CASGLLSSGGRGTPLANTGELFF. CDR3 DNA sequence: TGTGCTAGTGGTTTGTTATCATCTGGCGGGAGGGGAACCCCACTAGCTAACACCGGGGAGCTGTTTTTT.

The rearrangement uses TRBV6-5 and TRBJ1-2; D gene unclear. The CDR3 extends over 15 amino acids. Trimming removed 6 bases at V and 4 bases at J, with 18 bases between. CDR1 and CDR2 from the germline V gene are MNHEY and SVGAGI. The CDR3 region has the DNA TGTGCCAGCAGCCCAACGCGCCCAACAGCCTATGGCTACACCTTC. This sequence encodes CASSPTRPTAYGYTF.

The chain combines TRBV18 with TRBJ1-1, with 9 bases aligning to TRBD1. V dropped 5 bases and J dropped 5; count of bases not matched to a gene: 3. CDR1 and CDR2 from the germline V gene are KGHSH and LQKENI. The CDR3 has 13 residues. DNA for the CDR3: TGTGCCAGCTCAGCGGGACAGGGTACTGAAGCTTTCTTT. This sequence encodes CASSAGQGTEAFF.

The genes are TRBV25-1 and TRBJ1-5; D unclear. The CDR3 contains 16 residues. V was trimmed by 0 bases and J by 2 bases, leaving 11 bases between them. Germline CDR1 MGHDK, CDR2 SYGVNS. The CDR3 loop reads CASSEYGIGGNQPQHF. CDR3 bases: TGTGCCAGCAGTGAATATGGGATAGGAGGCAATCAGCCCCAGCATTTT.

The chain has TRBV6-1 and TRBJ2-1, with TRBD2 as a possible D gene (5 bases). This CDR3 region has 14 residues. V was shortened by 7 bases and J by 5 bases, with 15 bases between the two germline ends. Germline CDR1 MNHNS, CDR2 SASEGT. For the CDR3, the DNA is TGTGCCAGCACTGAGGCTGGAGGAAACAATGAGCAGTTCTTC. Translating gives CASTEAGGNNEQFF.

The chain joins TRBV5-1 to TRBJ2-1; tentatively, D is TRBD2 (5 bases). Trimming shortened V by 5 bases and J by 3 bases, and 15 bases separated the two germline ends. Per the germline V gene, CDR1 is SGHRS and CDR2 is YFSETQ. The length of the CDR3 is 15 residues. The CDR3 bases are TGCGCCAGCAGTTCCGCGGGTCCCTTCTACAATGAGCAGTTCTTC. It specifies CASSSAGPFYNEQFF.

This sequence joins TRBV2 and TRBJ2-1; the D call may be TRBD1 or TRBD2 (5 bases each). The V gene's germline CDR1 is SNHLY and CDR2 FYNNEI. The CDR3 has 14 amino acids. V was pared by 5 bases and J by 6 bases, with 14 bases between. CDR3 bases: TGTGCCAGCAGTCTAGGGGCGGGTATCAATGAGCAGTTCTTC. Amino acid sequence: CASSLGAGINEQFF.

This clone turned up a few times. This chain joins TRBV9 and TRBJ2-1; 10 bases are shared with TRBD1. The CDR3 has 15 amino acids. J was trimmed by 7 bases and V by 4 bases; bases with no gene match: 8. Per germline, CDR1 SGDLS and CDR2 YYNGEE. The CDR3 DNA reads TGTGCCAGCAGCTGGGGGACAGGGGTTGGTAATGAGCAGTTCTTC. This sequence encodes CASSWGTGVGNEQFF.

The chain has TRBV5-4 and TRBJ1-4, with D hard to call. Germline V lookup: CDR1 SGHNT, CDR2 YYREEE (reference sequence). Between the trimmed V and J ends, which lost 5 bases and 5 bases, there was a span of 16 bases. The CDR3 runs 15 residues. The CDR3 DNA reads TGTGCCAGCAGTACCGGAGCGACTGACAATGAAAAACTGTTTTTT. Protein sequence: CASSTGATDNEKLFF. Filled out from reference TRBV5-4 and TRBJ1-4, the complete variable domain reads ETGVTQSPTHLIKTRGQQVTLRCSSQSGHNTVSWYQQALGQGPQFIFQYYREEENGRGNFPPRFSGLQFPNYSSELNVNALELDDSALYLCASSTGATDNEKLFFGSGTQLSVL.

This clone has a handful of counts. CDR3 protein: CASSPDGRYEQYF. DNA of the CDR3: TGTGCCAGCAGTCCGGACGGGAGATACGAGCAGTACTTC. This rearrangement joins TRBV7-3 to TRBJ2-7; D possibly corresponds to TRBD2 (6 bases). The CDR3 has 13 amino acids. The V end was cut by 6 bases, the J end by 4 bases, with 13 bases between. CDR1 and CDR2 (germline): SGHTA, FQGTGA.

The gene calls are TRBV13 and TRBJ1-2; maybe TRBD1 (5 bases). The V and J ends lost 1 base and 4 bases respectively, with 10 bases between them. CDR1 and CDR2 (germline): PRHDT, FYEKMQ (reference sequence). This CDR3 has 14 residues. CDR3 bases: TGTGCCAGCAGCTTAGTTGGGACGGGCTATGGCTACACCTTC. This sequence encodes CASSLVGTGYGYTF. Supplemented by reference TRBV13 and TRBJ1-2, the full variable domain reads AAGVIQSPRHLIKEKRETATLKCYPIPRHDTVYWYQQGPGQDPQFLISFYEKMQSDKGSIPDRFSAQQFSDYHSELNMSSLELGDSALYFCASSLVGTGYGYTFGSGTRLTVV.